These 13 T cell receptor beta chains were sequenced from one sample in a study of naive and memory T cell subsets. An oligonucleotide containing a UMI was ligated to the 3' end of TCR cDNA. Four PCR rounds used nested alpha and beta constant region primers plus the SP2 primer. TCRdb re-analysed the 5' RACE reads in MiXCR, keeping a single row per CDR3 protein. The sample has more than 45,000 distinct CDR3 sequences; 4.7% are singletons. These receptors came from a female donor in good health.

This clonotype was recorded at least ten times. This chain connects TRBV24-1 to TRBJ2-1, with 9 nucleotides matching TRBD2. Germline trimming cut 7 bases from V and 10 bases from J; bases unmatched to any gene: 22. Germline V gene sequence: CDR1 KGHDR, CDR2 SFDVKD. The CDR3 covers 18 residues. CDR3 DNA: TGTGCCACCAGCCCACTCGGGACTAGCATTACCCAGTTGGGGGAGCAGTTCTTC. Protein sequence: CATSPLGTSITQLGEQFF.

This clonotype occurred many times. The chain employs TRBV29-1 and TRBJ2-4; TRBD1 matches 7 bases. The germline gives CDR1 SQVTM, CDR2 ANQGSEA. The CDR3 runs to 13 residues. V trimming: 6 bases; J trimming: 1 base; junction bases outside the gene matches: 3. CDR3 loop: CSVGGSAKNIQYF. The CDR3 DNA is TGCAGCGTAGGGGGCTCGGCCAAAAACATTCAGTACTTC.

This clonotype was recorded many times. DNA for the CDR3: TGTGCCAGCGAGTCCGGGGTATCTAACGAGCAGTACTTC. Translation gives CASESGVSNEQYF. The chain recombines TRBV5-5 with TRBJ2-7, with D tentatively TRBD2 (5 bases). Trimming removed 7 bases from V and 5 bases from J, with 16 bases in between. The CDR3 runs 13 residues. Germline V gene lookup returns CDR1 SGHKS and CDR2 YYEKEE (reference sequence).

There are a few counts of this clonotype. A junction end diverges from the germline sequence, so it may reflect a read error. The chain combines TRBV7-2 with TRBJ1-2; TRBD1 is a possible D gene (6 bases). CDR1 is SGHTA and CDR2 is FQGNSA in the germline V gene. The CDR3 totals 15 residues. The CDR3 protein is CASSQDWTAGYGDTF. The CDR3 coding sequence is TGTGCCAGCAGCCAGGACTGGACAGCTGGGTATGGCGACACCTTC.

This clonotype was recorded many times. V and J are TRBV28 and TRBJ2-1; 7 bases are a match to TRBD2. J was trimmed by 2 bases and V by 3 bases; bases with no gene match: 4. The CDR3 sequence is 15 residues long. From germline, CDR1 is MDHEN and CDR2 SYDVKM. In nucleotides, the CDR3 is TGTGCCAGCAGTTTGGCGGGAGTACCCTACAATGAGCAGTTCTTC. Its protein product is CASSLAGVPYNEQFF.

The rearrangement uses TRBV7-2 and TRBJ1-5; a possible D gene is TRBD1 (6 bases). The CDR3 loop spans 15 amino acids. Germline V gives CDR1 SGHTA, CDR2 FQGNSA. Trimming left V 2 bases short and J 8 bases short, with 16 bases between. The DNA for the CDR3 is TGTGCCAGCAGCTTAAGAGGGGGTAGCCGGGAGCCCCAGCATTTT. Protein product: CASSLRGGSREPQHF.

A word on this clonotype: A read error is possible here, since a much larger clone lies one base away. The chain recombines TRBV5-1 with TRBJ2-7; TRBD1 matches at 10 bases. CDR1 SGHRS and CDR2 YFSETQ come from the germline V gene. CDR3 length: 14 amino acids. Losses at the gene ends were 5 bases for V and 7 bases for J; bases not matched to a gene: 9. The CDR3 region is CASRHRDRGREQYF. The CDR3 DNA reads TGCGCCAGCAGACACCGGGACAGGGGTCGGGAGCAGTACTTC.

This clonotype occurred many times. This chain joins TRBV20-1 and TRBJ2-7; 15 bases are shared with TRBD2. CDR1 is DFQATT, CDR2 SNEGSKA, per germline (reference sequence). This CDR3 region has 16 residues. The chain's CDR3 is CSVTGTSGRSSYEQYF. DNA for the CDR3: TGCAGCGTTACCGGGACTAGCGGGAGGAGCTCCTACGAGCAGTACTTC.

The V gene is TRBV5-6, the J gene TRBJ2-7, with 7 bases that match TRBD2. Germline V gene lookup returns CDR1 SGHDT and CDR2 YYEEEE. This CDR3 contains 15 residues. J gave up 0 bases and V 0 bases, and 3 bases lay outside the gene matches. The CDR3 DNA reads as TGTGCCAGCAGCTTGGCGGGAGGCCCCTCCTACGAGCAGTACTTC. It codes for CASSLAGGPSYEQYF.

This clonotype was recorded at least ten times. The genes are TRBV2 and TRBJ2-4, with D unclear. Trimming removed 6 bases at V and 0 bases at J, with 12 bases between. Germline assignment: CDR1 SNHLY and CDR2 FYNNEI. The length of the CDR3 is 15 residues. The CDR3 here is CASSHSTVAKNIQYF. In nucleotides, the CDR3 is TGTGCCAGCAGCCACTCGACGGTAGCCAAAAACATTCAGTACTTC. Using reference TRBV2 and TRBJ2-4 for the parts outside the CDR3, the full variable domain is EPEVTQTPSHQVTQMGQEVILRCVPISNHLYFYWYRQILGQKVEFLVSFYNNEISEKSEIFDDQFSVERPDGSNFTLKIRSTKLEDSAMYFCASSHSTVAKNIQYFGAGTRLSVL.

In its sample, this clonotype was seen many times. V gene TRBV5-1 combines with J gene TRBJ2-3; D ambiguous. From germline, CDR1 is SGHRS and CDR2 YFSETQ. Deletions cut 4 bases from V and 5 bases from J, with 17 bases between. The CDR3 runs to 15 residues. CDR3 DNA: TGCGCCAGCAGCGCCCCGGGCAGGCGGAAAGATACGCAGTATTTT. This gives the protein CASSAPGRRKDTQYF.

This clonotype has at least ten counts. V is TRBV3-1 and J is TRBJ2-3, with D possibly being TRBD2 (5 bases). Germline CDR1 LGHDT, CDR2 YNNKEL (reference sequence). The CDR3 consists of 15 residues. The germline V and J ends were trimmed by 1 base and 3 bases, with 11 bases remaining between them. CDR3 residues: CASSQVGRGTDTQYF. The CDR3 DNA follows: TGTGCCAGCAGCCAAGTTGGACGGGGAACAGATACGCAGTATTTT.

This clonotype was observed a handful of times. The chain recombines TRBV6-2 or TRBV6-3 with TRBJ2-1, with no clear D. From germline, CDR1 is MNHEY and CDR2 SVGEGT. V lost 0 bases and J lost 15, with 27 bases in between. This CDR3 contains 17 residues. The CDR3 coding sequence is TGTGCCAGCAGTTACTCTCGGTTCTCGGCTAGAAGAATATCACCGTTCTTC. This translates into CASSYSRFSARRISPFF.